The 9 T cell receptor beta chains listed next were all sequenced from one sample in a study of pediatric ulcerative colitis. Assay used: immunoSEQ multiplex PCR; TCRdb lists only in-frame clones, some missing. Altogether tens of thousands of clones are present, about 80% being singletons, with the ten largest covering roughly 5.2%. The sequenced sample was blood. These receptors originate from a boy aged 10-17 years with moderate ulcerative colitis.

This clone has more than one count but fewer than ten. The rearrangement joins TRBV7-9 to TRBJ2-2; 13 bases are shared with TRBD2. CDR1 and CDR2 from the germline V gene are SEHNR and FQNEAQ (reference sequence). Germline trimming cut 11 bases from V and 1 base from J; bases unmatched to any gene: 10. The CDR3 is 17 residues long. The CDR3 DNA is TGTGCCGCGACCGGGACTAGCGGGGAATGGAACACCGGGGAGCTGTTTTTT. Translating gives CAATGTSGEWNTGELFF.

The chain combines TRBV7-2 with TRBJ1-2, with 10 positions matching TRBD1. The CDR3 is 13 residues long. Germline CDR1 reads SGHTA; CDR2 reads FQGNSA. V dropped 4 bases and J dropped 7; count of bases not matched to a gene: 3. As DNA, the CDR3 is TGTGCCAGCAGCTCAAGGACAGGGGGTGGCTACACCTTC. It specifies CASSSRTGGGYTF.

This clone was seen just once. The chain uses TRBV14 and TRBJ1-2; TRBD1 aligns across 9 bases. The J segment lost 0 bases and the V segment lost 4 bases, leaving 12 bases of the junction unmatched. This CDR3 is built from 18 residues. The germline gives CDR1 SGHDN, CDR2 FVKESK. CDR3 amino acids: CASSPRDRVVPTNYGYTF. The CDR3 DNA sequence: TGTGCCAGCAGCCCCCGGGACAGGGTTGTCCCCACTAACTATGGCTACACCTTC.

The V gene is TRBV2, the J gene TRBJ1-4, with D unclear. Deletions cut 3 bases from V and 6 bases from J, with 8 bases between. The CDR3 is made up of 13 amino acids. The germline V gene encodes CDR1 SNHLY and CDR2 FYNNEI. In DNA form, the CDR3 reads TGTGCCAGCAGTGATCCTGGGGATGAAAAACTGTTTTTT. Its translation: CASSDPGDEKLFF.

This clone was counted a few times. The gene calls are TRBV5-4 and TRBJ1-1; D is unresolved. Germline V gives CDR1 SGHNT, CDR2 YYREEE (reference sequence). The CDR3 runs 13 residues. The V end was cut by 0 bases, the J end by 0 bases, with 3 bases between. CDR3 loop: CASSLVVNTEAFF. The CDR3 DNA follows: TGTGCCAGCAGCTTGGTGGTGAACACTGAAGCTTTCTTT.

The chain has TRBV30 and TRBJ2-2; D is perhaps TRBD2 (5 bases). Trimming stripped 3 bases from V and 5 bases from J, with 19 bases between. The CDR3 spans 16 residues. Germline values: CDR1 GTSNPN, CDR2 SVGIG (reference sequence). CDR3 region: CAWRYEGLIGTGELFF. The CDR3 DNA reads as TGTGCCTGGAGGTACGAGGGATTGATTGGAACCGGGGAGCTGTTTTTT.

The CDR3 is CASSLQTGLDGYTF. The CDR3 coding sequence is TGTGCCAGCAGTTTACAGACAGGCTTGGATGGCTACACCTTC. The gene calls are TRBV7-9 and TRBJ1-2; perhaps TRBD1 as D (6 bases). V lost 6 bases to trimming and J lost 6 bases, with 17 bases between them. Germline-derived CDR1 and CDR2 are SEHNR and FQNEAQ (reference sequence). CDR3 length: 14 residues. Together with reference TRBV7-9 and TRBJ1-2, the CDR3 gives the full variable domain: DTGVSQNPRHKITKRGQNVTFRCDPISEHNRLYWYRQTLGQGPEFLTYFQNEAQLEKSRLLSDRFSAERPKGSFSTLEIQRTEQGDSAMYLCASSLQTGLDGYTFGSGTRLTVV.

The chain has TRBV29-1 and TRBJ1-1; 7 nucleotides match TRBD1. CDR1 and CDR2 (germline): SQVTM, ANQGSEA. CDR3 length equals 13 residues. V was pared by 7 bases and J by 0 bases, with 5 bases of the junction left unmatched. The CDR3 bases are TGCAGCGGAGAGGGGGCCATGAACACTGAAGCTTTCTTT. The encoded protein is CSGEGAMNTEAFF.

The table lists this clone with a few counts. The J gene is TRBJ2-1, the V gene TRBV5-4; 7 nucleotides agree with TRBD1. Germline assignment: CDR1 SGHNT and CDR2 YYREEE (reference sequence). The CDR3 is 13 amino acids. The junction had 1 base not matched to a gene; V was cut back by 5 bases and J by 2 bases. This chain's CDR3 is CASRTGTYNEQFF. Written as DNA, the CDR3 is TGTGCCAGCAGGACAGGGACCTACAATGAGCAGTTCTTC.